This T cell receptor beta chain is from a study of blood T cell repertoires in COVID-19. As for the study in general: Samples came from the United States, Italy and Spain, spanning acute and convalescent COVID-19. PBMCs, B-cell-depleted T cells, or T cells were the source of the cDNA or gDNA that made up the material.

With 2 bases removed from V and 3 bases from J, the gap between germline ends came to 13 bases. CDR1 is KGHSH, CDR2 LQKENI, per germline. This CDR3 has 15 residues. Original processing methods: Amplification of reference gene primers provided the estimated nucleated cell counts. Profiled with immunoSEQ multiplex PCR; TCRdb holds only in-frame clones, not every one. That table furnishes V, J and clone size, whereas the DNA furnished D and trimming. The table includes 100,000 or so clones, roughly nine tenths detected once. V gene TRBV18 combines with J gene TRBJ1-1; D may be TRBD1 (6 bases). The TCR sequence derives from a man over 45 with acute or convalescent COVID-19. Sequencing input: peripheral blood. The CDR3 DNA reads as TGTGCCAGCTCACCATGGGACAAATGGGACACTGAAGCTTTCTTT. Protein sequence: CASSPWDKWDTEAFF.